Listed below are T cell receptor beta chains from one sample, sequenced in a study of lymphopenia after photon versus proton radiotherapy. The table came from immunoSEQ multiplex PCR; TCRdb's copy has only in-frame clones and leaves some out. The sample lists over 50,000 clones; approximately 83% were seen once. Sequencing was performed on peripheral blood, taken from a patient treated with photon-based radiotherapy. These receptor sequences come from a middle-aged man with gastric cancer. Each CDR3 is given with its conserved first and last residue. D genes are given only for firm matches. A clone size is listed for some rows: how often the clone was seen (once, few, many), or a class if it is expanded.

CDR3aa: CASSPGRTRSYEQYF; CDR3nt: TGTGCCAGCAGCCCCGGACGGACCCGCTCCTACGAGCAGTACTTC; j_gene: TRBJ2-7; d_gene: NA; abundance: NA; v_gene: TRBV11-2
CDR3aa: CASSLATGSNQPQHF; CDR3nt: TGTGCCAGCAGCTTAGCCACAGGGTCCAATCAGCCCCAGCATTTT; j_gene: TRBJ1-5; d_gene: NA; abundance: NA; v_gene: TRBV7-9
CDR3aa: CASSQPDGLGQPQHF; CDR3nt: TGCGCCAGCAGCCAACCCGACGGGCTTGGTCAGCCCCAGCATTTT; j_gene: TRBJ1-5; d_gene: NA; abundance: NA; v_gene: TRBV4-1
CDR3aa: CASSLVRTPYEQYF; CDR3nt: TGTGCCAGCAGCTTAGTCAGGACACCCTACGAGCAGTACTTC; j_gene: TRBJ2-7; d_gene: NA; abundance: NA; v_gene: TRBV11-2
CDR3aa: CAWNSQNTEAFF; CDR3nt: TGTGCCTGGAACAGTCAGAACACTGAAGCTTTCTTT; j_gene: TRBJ1-1; d_gene: NA; abundance: NA; v_gene: TRBV30
CDR3aa: CASSQESSGATDTQYF; CDR3nt: TGCGCCAGCAGCCAAGAATCTAGCGGGGCCACAGATACGCAGTATTTT; j_gene: TRBJ2-3; d_gene: TRBD2; abundance: NA; v_gene: TRBV4-3
CDR3aa: CASSPGQYNEQFF; CDR3nt: TGTGCCAGCTCACCAGGGCAGTACAATGAGCAGTTCTTC; j_gene: TRBJ2-1; d_gene: NA; abundance: NA; v_gene: TRBV18
CDR3aa: CASSEGVGGNTEAFF; CDR3nt: TGTGCCAGCAGTGAAGGGGTGGGGGGAAACACTGAAGCTTTCTTT; j_gene: TRBJ1-1; d_gene: NA; abundance: NA; v_gene: TRBV2
CDR3aa: CASSYSQPSGANVLTF; CDR3nt: TGTGCCAGCAGTTACTCGCAACCCTCTGGGGCCAACGTCCTGACTTTC; j_gene: TRBJ2-6; d_gene: NA; abundance: NA; v_gene: TRBV6-5
CDR3aa: CAWTQTTREQFF; CDR3nt: TGTGCCTGGACCCAGACTACGCGTGAGCAGTTCTTC; j_gene: TRBJ2-1; d_gene: NA; abundance: NA; v_gene: TRBV30
CDR3aa: CASSEGRPSGYNEQFF; CDR3nt: TGTGCCAGCAGTGAAGGACGCCCCTCTGGTTACAATGAGCAGTTCTTC; j_gene: TRBJ2-1; d_gene: NA; abundance: NA; v_gene: TRBV6-1
CDR3aa: CASSEGDPRSGYTF; CDR3nt: TGTGCCAGCAGTGAAGGGGACCCCCGAAGTGGCTACACCTTC; j_gene: TRBJ1-2; d_gene: NA; abundance: NA; v_gene: TRBV6-1
CDR3aa: CASSVDENTEAFF; CDR3nt: TGTGCCAGCAGCGTAGACGAGAACACTGAAGCTTTCTTT; j_gene: TRBJ1-1; d_gene: NA; abundance: NA; v_gene: TRBV9
CDR3aa: CASSYGWGERSYNEQFF; CDR3nt: TGTGCCAGCAGCTACGGGTGGGGGGAACGGTCCTACAATGAGCAGTTCTTC; j_gene: TRBJ2-1; d_gene: NA; abundance: NA; v_gene: TRBV5-6
CDR3aa: CASSRGSDTQYF; CDR3nt: TGTGCCAGCAGCCGGGGGTCAGATACGCAGTATTTT; j_gene: TRBJ2-3; d_gene: NA; abundance: NA; v_gene: TRBV5-4
CDR3aa: CASSEGQGAWETQYF; CDR3nt: TGTGCCAGCAGTGAAGGGCAGGGGGCGTGGGAGACCCAGTACTTC; j_gene: TRBJ2-5; d_gene: TRBD1; abundance: NA; v_gene: TRBV6-1
CDR3aa: CASSLRSFGYTF; CDR3nt: TGTGCCAGCAGCTTGCGCAGCTTTGGCTACACCTTC; j_gene: TRBJ1-2; d_gene: NA; abundance: NA; v_gene: TRBV7-2
CDR3aa: CASTDRKIFANTEAFF; CDR3nt: TGTGCCAGTACTGACAGGAAAATATTTGCGAACACTGAAGCTTTCTTT; j_gene: TRBJ1-1; d_gene: NA; abundance: NA; v_gene: TRBV19
CDR3aa: CASSLIDSSAYEQYF; CDR3nt: TGCGCCAGCAGCTTGATAGATTCCTCCGCCTACGAGCAGTACTTC; j_gene: TRBJ2-7; d_gene: NA; abundance: NA; v_gene: TRBV5-1
CDR3aa: CASSQDRANEQYF; CDR3nt: TGCGCCAGCAGCCAGGACAGGGCAAACGAGCAGTACTTC; j_gene: TRBJ2-7; d_gene: TRBD1; abundance: NA; v_gene: TRBV5-1
CDR3aa: CATSREGGRYTEAFF; CDR3nt: TGTGCCACCAGCAGAGAGGGGGGGAGGTACACTGAAGCTTTCTTT; j_gene: TRBJ1-1; d_gene: NA; abundance: NA; v_gene: TRBV15
CDR3aa: CAWNPKGGRGNTIYF; CDR3nt: TGTGCCTGGAACCCCAAAGGGGGGCGCGGGAACACCATATATTTT; j_gene: TRBJ1-3; d_gene: NA; abundance: NA; v_gene: TRBV30
CDR3aa: CASSPRPSENYGYTF; CDR3nt: TGTGCCAGCAGCCCGCGACCTTCTGAAAACTATGGCTACACCTTC; j_gene: TRBJ1-2; d_gene: NA; abundance: NA; v_gene: TRBV11-2
CDR3aa: CASSMPGTGKNYGYTF; CDR3nt: TGTGCCAGCAGCATGCCCGGGACAGGGAAGAACTATGGCTACACCTTC; j_gene: TRBJ1-2; d_gene: TRBD1; abundance: NA; v_gene: TRBV5-4
CDR3aa: CASSPFSETYGYTF; CDR3nt: TGTGCCAGCAGCCCCTTCAGTGAGACTTATGGCTACACCTTC; j_gene: TRBJ1-2; d_gene: NA; abundance: NA; v_gene: TRBV5-4
CDR3aa: CASSLGLLTGSEQYF; CDR3nt: TGTGCCAGCAGCTTGGGCCTACTGACAGGGAGCGAGCAGTACTTC; j_gene: TRBJ2-7; d_gene: TRBD1; abundance: NA; v_gene: TRBV5-4
CDR3aa: CASTDRHSGEGETQYF; CDR3nt: TGTGCCAGCACCGATCGGCATAGCGGGGAGGGAGAGACCCAGTACTTC; j_gene: TRBJ2-5; d_gene: TRBD2; abundance: NA; v_gene: TRBV27
CDR3aa: CASSPTSGGVYGYTF; CDR3nt: TGTGCCAGCAGTCCGACCTCAGGGGGCGTCTATGGCTACACCTTC; j_gene: TRBJ1-2; d_gene: TRBD1; abundance: NA; v_gene: TRBV27
CDR3aa: CASSQDRKEGFSTGELFF; CDR3nt: TGCGCCAGCAGCCAAGATCGGAAAGAGGGGTTCAGCACCGGGGAGCTGTTTTTT; j_gene: TRBJ2-2; d_gene: NA; abundance: NA; v_gene: TRBV4-1
CDR3aa: CAISPWTAGSGNTIYF; CDR3nt: TGTGCCATCAGCCCCTGGACCGCGGGCTCTGGAAACACCATATATTTT; j_gene: TRBJ1-3; d_gene: NA; abundance: NA; v_gene: TRBV10-3
CDR3aa: CASSQDTTWTVYGYTF; CDR3nt: TGCGCCAGCAGCCAAGACACAACATGGACAGTCTATGGCTACACCTTC; j_gene: TRBJ1-2; d_gene: NA; abundance: once; v_gene: TRBV4-3
CDR3aa: CASSFETGGNEQFF; CDR3nt: TGTGCCAGCAGTTTCGAGACAGGCGGGAATGAGCAGTTCTTC; j_gene: TRBJ2-1; d_gene: NA; abundance: NA; v_gene: TRBV27
CDR3aa: CASSQGGTESYEQYF; CDR3nt: TGTGCCAGCAGCCAAGGCGGGACAGAGAGCTACGAGCAGTACTTC; j_gene: TRBJ2-7; d_gene: NA; abundance: once; v_gene: TRBV4-2
CDR3aa: CASSQDPGYGTEAFF; CDR3nt: TGCGCCAGCAGCCAAGATCCCGGGTATGGCACTGAAGCTTTCTTT; j_gene: TRBJ1-1; d_gene: NA; abundance: NA; v_gene: TRBV4-3
CDR3aa: CASSVAEGGAGETQYF; CDR3nt: TGTGCCAGCAGCGTAGCAGAAGGGGGCGCGGGGGAGACCCAGTACTTC; j_gene: TRBJ2-5; d_gene: NA; abundance: NA; v_gene: TRBV9
CDR3aa: CAWNGVGQPQHF; CDR3nt: TGTGCCTGGAACGGGGTCGGTCAGCCCCAGCATTTT; j_gene: TRBJ1-5; d_gene: NA; abundance: NA; v_gene: TRBV30
CDR3aa: CASRGTGVGGYTF; CDR3nt: TGTGCCAGCCGGGGGACAGGGGTAGGAGGCTACACCTTC; j_gene: TRBJ1-2; d_gene: TRBD1; abundance: NA; v_gene: TRBV18
CDR3aa: CASSQEGAGGQETQYF; CDR3nt: TGCGCCAGCAGCCAAGAGGGAGCGGGGGGACAAGAGACCCAGTACTTC; j_gene: TRBJ2-5; d_gene: TRBD2; abundance: NA; v_gene: TRBV4-1
CDR3aa: CASSLSFDRVNTGELFF; CDR3nt: TGTGCCAGCAGCTTATCATTCGACAGGGTGAACACCGGGGAGCTGTTTTTT; j_gene: TRBJ2-2; d_gene: TRBD1; abundance: NA; v_gene: TRBV7-2
CDR3aa: CASSSTGFPGAFF; CDR3nt: TGCGCCAGCAGCTCCACAGGGTTTCCCGGGGCTTTCTTT; j_gene: TRBJ1-1; d_gene: NA; abundance: NA; v_gene: TRBV5-1
CDR3aa: CASGLAGLPPRANEQYF; CDR3nt: TGTGCTAGTGGTTTGGCAGGACTGCCACCAAGAGCCAACGAGCAGTACTTC; j_gene: TRBJ2-7; d_gene: NA; abundance: NA; v_gene: TRBV12-5
CDR3aa: CASSLGQGDQPQHF; CDR3nt: TGCGCCAGCAGCTTGGGACAGGGGGATCAGCCCCAGCATTTT; j_gene: TRBJ1-5; d_gene: TRBD1; abundance: NA; v_gene: TRBV5-1
CDR3aa: CASSHPGTSGNEQFF; CDR3nt: TGTGCCAGCAGCCACCCCGGGACTAGCGGCAATGAGCAGTTCTTC; j_gene: TRBJ2-1; d_gene: TRBD2; abundance: NA; v_gene: TRBV13
CDR3aa: CASSDGRGVLGNEQFF; CDR3nt: TGTGCCAGCAGCGATGGCAGGGGGGTCTTAGGAAATGAGCAGTTCTTC; j_gene: TRBJ2-1; d_gene: NA; abundance: NA; v_gene: TRBV21-1
CDR3aa: CASSYSRRGGNEQYF; CDR3nt: TGTGCCAGCAGTTACTCGAGACGGGGGGGAAACGAGCAGTACTTC; j_gene: TRBJ2-7; d_gene: TRBD2; abundance: NA; v_gene: TRBV6-5
CDR3aa: CASSIVSSGNTEAFF; CDR3nt: TGTGCCAGTAGTATAGTTTCTTCAGGGAACACTGAAGCTTTCTTT; j_gene: TRBJ1-1; d_gene: NA; abundance: NA; v_gene: TRBV19